This T cell receptor (beta chain) comes out of a study of CD8+ T cells in alopecia areata. Study-wide results and limits: Affected lesional scalp, above all in alopecia totalis/universalis, was more clonal than normal scalp. Expanded CD8+ clones among the top 100, and scalp clonality, were significantly decreased by tofacitinib.

In the case of this clone: The antigen is undetermined.

Indicated treatment: oral pan-JAK inhibitor, 5-10 mg twice daily. PBMCs, the starting material, were the source of sorted CD4+ and CD8+ T cells. Once RNA had been extracted, it was reverse transcribed into cDNA to act as the sequencing template. The data were produced by immunoSEQ multiplex PCR, yet TCRdb's version contains in-frame clones alone and is incomplete. The profile shows about 270,000 clones, 60% of them singletons. The clonotype originates from a human donor with alopecia areata. The sequences come from CD4+ T cells sorted from blood, collected at week 52, from a patient treated with tofacitinib.

CDR3 sequence: CASREGQGVPDGYTF. CDR3 DNA: TGTGCCAGCAGAGAGGGACAGGGGGTTCCTGATGGCTACACCTTC. The chain employs TRBV2 and TRBJ1-2, with TRBD1 identical over 11 bases. Germline V CDR1 and CDR2: SNHLY, FYNNEI. V lost 6 bases to trimming and J lost 6 bases; unmatched junction nucleotides: 9. This CDR3 is 15 amino acids long. The whole variable domain, remainder taken from reference TRBV2 and TRBJ1-2, is EPEVTQTPSHQVTQMGQEVILRCVPISNHLYFYWYRQILGQKVEFLVSFYNNEISEKSEIFDDQFSVERPDGSNFTLKIRSTKLEDSAMYFCASREGQGVPDGYTFGSGTRLTVV.